A single sample is the source of the 21 T cell receptor beta chains below, sequenced in a study of T cell repertoires in cytomegalovirus infection. TCRdb passed the reads through MiXCR, listing each CDR3 protein once. The profile covers 650,000 to 900,000 distinct CDR3 sequences, with 30% to 35% appearing a single time and 9.5% to 15% taken by the ten largest. These receptors have no known antigen. The sequenced sample was cultured CD8+ T cells from PBMCs, obtained from culture after CMV antigen stimulation. The receptors here all came from a human donor in good health (CMV status not recorded). Some clones in this sample may be carry-over from other donors' samples.

This clonotype was picked up one time. The J gene is TRBJ2-7, the V gene TRBV29-1; no clear D gene. The CDR3 consists of 13 residues. Trimming shortened V by 4 bases and J by 3 bases, and 13 bases separated the two germline ends. Germline-derived CDR1 and CDR2 are SQVTM and ANQGSEA. CDR3 sequence (DNA): TGCAGCGTTGTAGGCAGGCGAAACTACGAGCAGTACTTC. It translates to CSVVGRRNYEQYF.

This clonotype was picked up many times. The CDR3, as DNA: TGTGCCAGCAGCGCCCGGGACAGGGGGGTCCAAGAGACCCAGTACTTC. Translating it yields CASSARDRGVQETQYF. V usage is TRBV7-9 and J usage is TRBJ2-5, with 11 bases lining up with TRBD1. The trim removed 5 bases at V and 1 base at J, leaving 6 bases unmatched. Per the germline V gene, CDR1 is SEHNR and CDR2 is FQNEAQ (reference sequence). The CDR3 totals 16 residues.

V and J are TRBV7-2 and TRBJ2-5, with TRBD1 matching 11 bases. The CDR3 has 17 residues. Germline assignment: CDR1 SGHTA and CDR2 FQGNSA. The J segment lost 3 bases and the V segment lost 5 bases, leaving 11 bases of the junction unmatched. The CDR3 DNA reads TGTGCCAGCAGCCGACCTCCGGACAGGGGGCGCGAAGAGACCCAGTACTTC. This codes for CASSRPPDRGREETQYF.

The chain uses TRBV24-1 and TRBJ2-1; a weak D match, TRBD2 (6 bases). From germline, CDR1 is KGHDR and CDR2 SFDVKD. The CDR3 spans 12 residues. V lost 6 bases and J lost 9, with 11 bases in between. The CDR3 DNA sequence: TGTGCCACCAGTAAAAGGGGAGGTGAGCAGTTCTTC. Translation: CATSKRGGEQFF.

The chain links TRBV6-1 to TRBJ1-1; TRBD1 matches 10 bases. Germline loops: CDR1 MNHNS, CDR2 SASEGT. The CDR3 is made up of 15 amino acids. Trimming removed 5 bases from V and 5 bases from J; junction bases left unmatched: 8. Here the CDR3 DNA reads TGTGCCAGCAGTCCCCGGGACAGGGGATGGACTGAAGCTTTCTTT. Encoded protein: CASSPRDRGWTEAFF.

The chain couples TRBV20-1 to TRBJ2-7, with 13 positions matching TRBD2. With V trimmed by 6 bases and J by 3 bases, 11 bases remained unmatched. The CDR3 loop spans 16 amino acids. Germline CDR1 DFQATT, CDR2 SNEGSKA (reference sequence). CDR3 sequence reads: CSAARLAGGPGYEQYV. CDR3 DNA sequence: TGCAGTGCCGCCCGACTAGCGGGGGGCCCCGGCTACGAGCAGTACGTC.

J is TRBJ2-5 and V is TRBV7-6; 8 bases are shared with TRBD1. V lost 3 bases to trimming and J lost 5 bases; unmatched junction nucleotides: 5. Germline CDR1 SGHVS, CDR2 FNYEAQ. The CDR3 consists of 14 residues. CDR3 amino acids: CASSLWTGLETQYF. In DNA, the CDR3 is TGTGCCAGCAGCTTGTGGACAGGGCTGGAGACCCAGTACTTC.

The chain recombines TRBV6-2 or TRBV6-3 with TRBJ2-3; D possibly corresponds to TRBD2 (6 bases). V shed 3 bases and J shed 6 bases, with 25 bases lying between them. From germline, CDR1 is MNHEY and CDR2 SVGEGT. This CDR3 comprises 18 residues. Here the CDR3 DNA reads TGTGCCAGCAGTTATAACTTGGCTAGCCTACGCGGGGAGGATACGCAGTATTTT. Encoded protein: CASSYNLASLRGEDTQYF.

Points on this clonotype: This clone may be a read error of a much larger clone one base away. No conserved phenylalanine or tryptophan ends this CDR3, so it is likely a read error. The chain couples TRBV12-3 or TRBV12-4 to TRBJ1-5, with D possibly matching TRBD1 (5 bases). Trimming removed 6 bases from V and 1 base from J, with 13 bases in between. This CDR3 is built from 15 residues. This CDR3 reads CASSPRGLSNQPQHL. CDR3 nucleotides: TGTGCCAGCAGCCCTAGGGGTTTAAGCAATCAGCCCCAGCATTTA.

In regard to this clonotype: One junction end disagrees with the germline gene, perhaps due to a read error. V usage is TRBV4-1 and J usage is TRBJ1-2; D gene ambiguous. The germline CDR1 and CDR2 sequences are MGHRA and YSYEKL. The CDR3 is 17 residues long. For the CDR3, the DNA is TGTGCCAGCAGCCAAGAGGTCCAGGCGGTCGCAAACTATGGCTACACCTTC. Amino acid sequence: CASSQEVQAVANYGYTF.

The chain employs TRBV14 and TRBJ1-3; D remains ambiguous. Germline V gives CDR1 SGHDN, CDR2 FVKESK. This CDR3 has 17 residues. V lost 1 base, J lost 0 bases, and 13 bases lay in between. The CDR3 loop reads CASSQAHAGSSGNTIYF. The CDR3 DNA reads TGTGCCAGCAGCCAAGCCCATGCCGGGAGCTCTGGAAACACCATATATTTT.

This clonotype occurred many times. The V call is TRBV7-8, the J call TRBJ2-1; TRBD1 matches 7 bases. CDR1 and CDR2 from the germline V gene are SGHVS and FQNEAQ. The CDR3 has 16 residues. V lost 0 bases, J lost 6 bases, and 8 bases stayed unmatched. CDR3 DNA sequence: TGTGCCAGCAGCTTAGCGACAGGGCTGATGTCCAATGAGCAGTTCTTC. Translated, it gives CASSLATGLMSNEQFF.

This clonotype showed up many times. The V gene is TRBV7-6, the J gene TRBJ2-2, with TRBD1 identical over 8 bases. With V trimmed by 3 bases and J by 7 bases, 7 bases remained unmatched. Germline V gene sequence: CDR1 SGHVS, CDR2 FNYEAQ. The length of the CDR3 is 15 residues. The CDR3 loop is CASSFRTGFHGELFF. DNA of the CDR3: TGTGCCAGCAGCTTTCGGACAGGGTTTCACGGGGAGCTGTTTTTT.

V usage is TRBV12-3 or TRBV12-4 and J usage is TRBJ2-7; D possibly corresponds to TRBD1 (6 bases). The V gene lost 2 bases and the J gene lost 6 bases, with 17 bases spanning the gap. The CDR3 runs to 15 residues. CDR3 sequence (DNA): TGTGCCAGCAGTTTAAGATTAGGGACAACGGGCGAGCAGTACGTC. This codes for CASSLRLGTTGEQYV.

In its sample, this clonotype was seen once. The chain's CDR3 is CASSLAVAGVETQYF. For the CDR3, the DNA is TGCGCCAGCAGCTTGGCGGTGGCGGGGGTGGAGACCCAGTACTTC. The V gene is TRBV5-1, the J gene TRBJ2-5; 7 nucleotides line up with TRBD2. This CDR3 contains 15 residues. Germline V gives CDR1 SGHRS, CDR2 YFSETQ. With V trimmed by 0 bases and J by 5 bases, 7 bases remained unmatched.

The chain combines TRBV15 with TRBJ1-1; D gene unclear. Trimming removed 0 bases from V and 4 bases from J, with 18 bases in between. CDR3 length: 17 amino acids. Germline V gene data show CDR1 as LNHNV and CDR2 as YYDKDF (reference sequence). CDR3 sequence: CATSRDGRPYKATEAFF. The CDR3 nucleotides are TGTGCCACCAGCAGAGATGGTAGACCCTATAAGGCCACTGAAGCTTTCTTT.

This clonotype has ten or more counts. This rearrangement joins TRBV7-2 to TRBJ1-1; tentative D call: TRBD1 (5 bases). The V gene lost 1 base and the J gene lost 0 bases, with 9 bases spanning the gap. This CDR3 has 15 amino acids. CDR1 is SGHTA and CDR2 is FQGNSA in the germline V gene. The CDR3 region has the DNA TGTGCCAGCAGCTTAGAGAGGGGACTGAACACTGAAGCTTTCTTT. Translation: CASSLERGLNTEAFF.

This clonotype appeared a few times. The rearrangement joins TRBV29-1 to TRBJ1-2, with D perhaps matching TRBD1 (6 bases). Germline values: CDR1 SQVTM, CDR2 ANQGSEA. V shed 2 bases and J shed 8 bases, with 15 bases lying between them. This CDR3 comprises 13 residues. The CDR3 DNA reads TGCAGCGTTGAAACAGGGCCCGCCGGCGGCTACACCTTC. It encodes CSVETGPAGGYTF.

This clonotype has a count of ten or more. The chain recombines TRBV7-6 with TRBJ1-3, with 7 bases aligning to TRBD1. The CDR3 consists of 18 residues. The trim removed 5 bases at V and 0 bases at J, leaving 13 bases unmatched. Per germline, CDR1 SGHVS and CDR2 FNYEAQ. In DNA form, the CDR3 reads TGTGCCAGCAGCCAGGGGACAGTCATTAGCCACTCTGGAAACACCATATATTTT. It encodes CASSQGTVISHSGNTIYF.

The chain couples TRBV19 to TRBJ2-1; 11 positions match TRBD2. Trimming at V came to 5 bases and at J to 5 bases, leaving 5 bases not matched to a gene. Per the germline V gene, CDR1 is LNHDA and CDR2 is SQIVND (reference sequence). This CDR3 is built from 15 residues. The CDR3 loop is CASSPPLAGDNEQFF. The CDR3, as DNA: TGTGCCAGTAGTCCCCCACTAGCGGGGGACAATGAGCAGTTCTTC.

There are a few counts of this clonotype. The chain is built from TRBV27 and TRBJ1-1; no clear D gene. Trimming pared 4 bases from V and 7 bases from J, leaving 7 bases between. This CDR3 contains 11 residues. The germline gives CDR1 MNHEY, CDR2 SMNVEV (reference sequence). The DNA of the CDR3 is TGTGCCAGCAGTTCCTTCAATGAAGCTTTCTTT. This encodes CASSSFNEAFF.